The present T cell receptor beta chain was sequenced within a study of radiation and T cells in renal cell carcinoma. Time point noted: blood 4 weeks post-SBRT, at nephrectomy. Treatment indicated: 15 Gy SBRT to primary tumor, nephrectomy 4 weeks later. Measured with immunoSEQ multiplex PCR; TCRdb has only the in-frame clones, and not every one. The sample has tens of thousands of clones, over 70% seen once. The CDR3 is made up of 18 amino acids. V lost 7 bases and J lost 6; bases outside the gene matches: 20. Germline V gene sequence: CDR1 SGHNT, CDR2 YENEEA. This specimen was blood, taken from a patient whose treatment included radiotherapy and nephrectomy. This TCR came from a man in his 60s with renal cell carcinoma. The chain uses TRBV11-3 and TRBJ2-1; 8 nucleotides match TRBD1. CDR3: CASNRPGQVKLRFNEQFF. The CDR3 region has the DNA TGTGCCAGCAATAGGCCGGGACAGGTAAAGTTAAGGTTCAATGAGCAGTTCTTC.